This T cell receptor beta chain stems from a study of post-analysis software for immune sequencing data. General study results and limits: Diversity measured as normalized Chao1 was significantly lower in multiple sclerosis patients than in controls. Patients had higher frequencies than controls of five or six TRBV segments, including TRBV5-6, TRBV5-1 and TRBV20-1.

Unique molecular identifiers were present in the TCR beta cDNA libraries. T cells, about 0.85 to 11 million of them, yielded some 540,000 cDNA molecules. TCRdb reprocessed the PCR reads with MiXCR, giving one entry per CDR3 protein. This table holds hundreds of thousands of distinct CDR3 sequences, roughly 30% found once. Germline values: CDR1 MNHEY, CDR2 SMNVEV (reference sequence). This CDR3 is 15 amino acids long. Trimming cost V 3 bases and J 1 base; bases outside gene matches: 4. About this clonotype: Its antigen is not identified.

Sequencing was done on a sample of blood. This TCR came from a girl under 18 with multiple sclerosis. The chain is built from TRBV27 and TRBJ2-5; 8 bases fit TRBD2. The CDR3 region has the DNA TGTGCCAGCAGTTTTTTCGGGGGGGGCCAAGAGACCCAGTACTTC. Protein product: CASSFFGGGQETQYF.